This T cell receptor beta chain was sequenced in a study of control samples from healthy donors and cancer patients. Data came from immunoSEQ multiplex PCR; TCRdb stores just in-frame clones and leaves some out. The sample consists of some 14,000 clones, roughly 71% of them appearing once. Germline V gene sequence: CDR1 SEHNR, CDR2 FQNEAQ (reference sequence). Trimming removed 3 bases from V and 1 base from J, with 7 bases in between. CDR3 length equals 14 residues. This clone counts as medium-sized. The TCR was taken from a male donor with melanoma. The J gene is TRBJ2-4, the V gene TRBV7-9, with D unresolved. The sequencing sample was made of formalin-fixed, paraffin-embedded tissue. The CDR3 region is CASSFPGAKNIQYF. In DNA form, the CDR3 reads TGTGCCAGCAGCTTTCCCGGGGCCAAAAACATTCAGTACTTC. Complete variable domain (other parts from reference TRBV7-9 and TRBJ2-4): DTGVSQNPRHKITKRGQNVTFRCDPISEHNRLYWYRQTLGQGPEFLTYFQNEAQLEKSRLLSDRFSAERPKGSFSTLEIQRTEQGDSAMYLCASSFPGAKNIQYFGAGTRLSVL.